This TCR beta chain was observed in a study of blood T cell repertoires in COVID-19. About the study: The analysed material was cDNA or gDNA that came from T cells, B-cell-depleted T cells, or PBMCs.

This clone was seen a single time. The protocol was immunoSEQ multiplex PCR, while the TCRdb copy is restricted to in-frame clones and leaves out a portion. The sample shows hundreds of thousands of clones, about four fifths of them seen only once. This receptor was obtained from a man aged 35-49 years who had been exposed to COVID-19. Specimen: PBMCs or T cells enriched from blood (not recorded which).

The CDR3 loop is CASSLVPGQGKLFF. The CDR3 DNA reads TGTGCCAGCAGCTTAGTGCCGGGACAGGGAAAACTGTTTTTT. The chain recombines TRBV7-9 with TRBJ1-4; 9 bases fit TRBD1. Trimming at V came to 1 base and at J to 10 bases, leaving 4 bases not matched to a gene. The CDR3 totals 14 residues. From germline, CDR1 is SEHNR and CDR2 FQNEAQ (reference sequence).